Sequencing of this T cell receptor beta chain was carried out in a study of blood T cell repertoires in COVID-19. Libraries were prepared by immunoSEQ multiplex PCR; TCRdb keeps only in-frame clonotypes and omits some of them. Of around 150,000 clones in the sample, around 80% were seen once. Trimming took 5 bases from V and 7 from J; bases not matched to a gene: 6. Germline values: CDR1 SNHLY, CDR2 FYNNEI. The CDR3 is 15 residues long. The sample consisted of peripheral blood. V gene TRBV2 combines with J gene TRBJ1-6, with 9 bases identical to TRBD1. The TCR originated in a man aged 55 to 70 with acute or convalescent COVID-19. CDR3 sequence: CASSRDRARNSPLHF. The CDR3 bases are TGTGCCAGCAGTAGGGACAGGGCGAGGAATTCACCCCTCCACTTT.